This T cell receptor beta chain originates from a study of monozygotic twins with inflammatory bowel disease. From germline, CDR1 is SGHRS and CDR2 YFSETQ. The CDR3 is made up of 14 amino acids. Each donor had 2.5 ml of blood drawn. Used for each TCR library was approximately 3.5 ug of total RNA. Every sample had its cDNA made across eight separate reactions. One entry per CDR3 protein, without DNA, is what TCRdb gives after re-calling the 5' RACE reads. Here the sample table reports 160,000 or so distinct CDR3 sequences. The sequencing input was blood. V and J are TRBV5-1 and TRBJ2-3; TCRdb's D call of TRBD1 is untestable without DNA. This TCR was sampled from a human donor with ulcerative colitis or Crohn's disease, or a healthy co-twin of an affected twin (not recorded which). This chain's CDR3 is CASSQQGFTDTQYF.